Sequencing of this T cell receptor (beta chain) was carried out in a study of cytomegalovirus exposure and HLA in healthy donors. Study-wide results and limits: Rarity held for most TCR sequences, but there were some public TCRs that occurred in many donors. It was only CMV serostatus that was available as immune exposure information.

The CDR3 contains 14 residues. CDR1 and CDR2 from the germline V gene are KGHSH and LQKENI. With 60 Vbeta and 13 Jbeta primers, the PCR was carried out. Per the original data handling: The count from a later analysis was roughly 80 million unique TCR beta chains, some 10 million of them shared. Assay used: immunoSEQ multiplex PCR; TCRdb lists only in-frame clones, some missing. V and J calls plus clone size are reproduced from that table; the DNA served to infer D and trimming. The sample lists fewer than 100,000 clones; around 77% were seen once. Comments on this clone: As yet, its antigen is unknown.

This chain connects TRBV18 to TRBJ2-5; 8 bases map to TRBD1. With the DNA end fitting TRBJ2-7 better, the J assignment may be wrong. Material: PBMCs. This receptor was taken from a female donor in good health and CMV-seronegative. The CDR3 spells CASSRTGNSYEQYF. Written as DNA, the CDR3 is TGTGCCAGCTCACGGACAGGGAACTCCTACGAGCAGTACTTC.